Following are 21 T cell receptor beta chains from one sample sequenced in a study of T cells after yellow fever vaccination. TCRdb used MiXCR to reprocess the 5' RACE reads, holding one entry per CDR3 protein. The repertoire includes 300,000 to 400,000 distinct CDR3 sequences, about 9.5% of them detected once, and over 15% sits in the top ten. Sequencing used PBMCs, obtained on the day of the first yellow fever vaccination. The source is a young man who received the YFV17D yellow fever vaccine.

V gene TRBV5-1 combines with J gene TRBJ1-1; no clear D gene. This CDR3 is 15 amino acids long. Germline assignment: CDR1 SGHRS and CDR2 YFSETQ. V lost 0 bases, J lost 0 bases, and 9 bases lay in between. For the CDR3, the DNA is TGCGCCAGCAGCTTGGGAGGGATAATGAACACTGAAGCTTTCTTT. This translates into CASSLGGIMNTEAFF.

This chain uses TRBV24-1 with TRBJ2-7; tentatively, D is TRBD2 (6 bases). The CDR3 consists of 18 residues. Germline V CDR1 and CDR2: KGHDR, SFDVKD. Trimming removed 0 bases from V and 4 bases from J, with 21 bases in between. Written as DNA, the CDR3 is TGTGCCACCAGTGATTTGCCATCGGGGAGGAGATTATGTTACGAGCAGTACGTC. Amino acids: CATSDLPSGRRLCYEQYV.

The rearrangement uses TRBV18 and TRBJ2-3; 7 bases fit TRBD2. V shed 8 bases and J 4 bases; nucleotides not matched to a gene: 9. This CDR3 has 14 amino acids. Germline V lookup: CDR1 KGHSH, CDR2 LQKENI. The CDR3 DNA sequence: TGTGCCAGCGTACCGGCGGGGGACCCAGATACGCAGTATTTT. It translates to CASVPAGDPDTQYF.

The genes are TRBV12-3 or TRBV12-4 and TRBJ2-4; D may correspond to TRBD1 or TRBD2 (5 bases each). V gave up 2 bases and J gave up 7 bases, with 12 bases separating them. The CDR3 length is 14 residues. Here the CDR3 reads CASSLWQGPNIQYF. The CDR3 nucleotides are TGTGCCAGCAGTTTATGGCAGGGACCGAACATTCAGTACTTC.

The sample holds many counts of this clonotype. This chain uses TRBV4-1 with TRBJ2-3; D possibly corresponds to TRBD2 (5 bases). In germline, CDR1 is MGHRA, CDR2 YSYEKL. The CDR3 contains 15 residues. The V and J ends lost 0 bases and 5 bases respectively, with 12 bases between them. The CDR3 loop is CASSQDPRRRDTQYF. The DNA for the CDR3 is TGCGCCAGCAGCCAAGATCCCCGGAGGAGAGATACGCAGTATTTT.

The chain links TRBV29-1 to TRBJ2-1; 7 bases are shared with TRBD1. This CDR3 is 13 amino acids long. Germline V gives CDR1 SQVTM, CDR2 ANQGSEA. V lost 7 bases, J lost 0 bases, and 3 bases stayed unmatched. The CDR3 bases are TGCAGCGCTCAGGGGGTCTCCTACAATGAGCAGTTCTTC. Its translation is CSAQGVSYNEQFF.

V is TRBV7-2 and J is TRBJ2-4; D is uncertain. Per germline, CDR1 SGHTA and CDR2 FQGNSA. The CDR3 covers 15 residues. V lost 2 bases to trimming and J lost 0 bases, with 8 bases between them. CDR3 protein: CASSLSAIAKNIQYF. CDR3 nucleotides: TGTGCCAGCAGCTTATCAGCAATAGCCAAAAACATTCAGTACTTC.

The table lists this clonotype with a few counts. The genes are TRBV5-1 and TRBJ2-1; 8 bases map to TRBD2. V lost 4 bases to trimming and J lost 1 base; unmatched junction nucleotides: 7. Germline V gene sequence: CDR1 SGHRS, CDR2 YFSETQ. The CDR3 runs 16 residues. The CDR3 DNA reads TGCGCCAGCAGCATGTTAGCGGGGCAATCCTACAATGAGCAGTTCTTC. As protein: CASSMLAGQSYNEQFF.

This clonotype was detected many times. This rearrangement joins TRBV28 to TRBJ1-5; D uncertain. The CDR3 totals 14 residues. Trimming took off 8 bases at V and 1 base at J, with 12 bases between the two ends. Germline CDR1 is MDHEN and CDR2 is SYDVKM. CDR3 residues: CASRLRESNQPQHF. In nucleotides, the CDR3 is TGTGCCAGCCGACTTAGGGAGAGCAATCAGCCCCAGCATTTT. Supplemented by reference TRBV28 and TRBJ1-5, the full variable domain reads DVKVTQSSRYLVKRTGEKVFLECVQDMDHENMFWYRQDPGLGLRLIYFSYDVKMKEKGDIPEGYSVSREKKERFSLILESASTNQTSMYLCASRLRESNQPQHFGDGTRLSIL.

This clonotype was picked up many times. This sequence joins TRBV7-8 and TRBJ2-3; 8 bases agree with TRBD1. The germline CDR1 and CDR2 sequences are SGHVS and FQNEAQ. Trimming at V came to 5 bases and at J to 0 bases, leaving 7 bases not matched to a gene. The CDR3 loop spans 16 amino acids. The CDR3 DNA reads as TGTGCCAGCAGCAAGCGGACAGGGACTAGCACAGATACGCAGTATTTT. It specifies CASSKRTGTSTDTQYF.

The J gene is TRBJ1-1, the V gene TRBV4-3; D remains unclear. CDR1 LGHNA and CDR2 YSLEER come from the germline V gene. Trimming took 4 bases from V and 0 from J, leaving 6 bases between them. The CDR3 length is 13 residues. DNA of the CDR3: TGCGCCAGCAGCCCGACCATGAACACTGAAGCTTTCTTT. It encodes CASSPTMNTEAFF.

In its sample, this clonotype was seen a few times. CDR3 sequence (DNA): TGTGCCAGCAGCCGTACCGGGACTAGCGGGGGGCCAGATACGCAGTATTTT. It yields the protein CASSRTGTSGGPDTQYF. The gene calls are TRBV3-1 and TRBJ2-3; 15 bases align to TRBD2. V was pared by 4 bases and J by 4 bases, with 6 bases of the junction left unmatched. This CDR3 has 17 residues. Germline V gene lookup returns CDR1 LGHDT and CDR2 YNNKEL (reference sequence).

This clonotype showed up just a few times. The gene calls are TRBV20-1 and TRBJ1-2; 7 bases match TRBD1. V shed 2 bases, J shed 5 bases, and the junction held 5 bases outside the gene matches. Germline assignment: CDR1 DFQATT and CDR2 SNEGSKA (reference sequence). The CDR3 spans 13 residues. CDR3 nucleotide sequence: TGCAGTGCTAGACAGGGGGTGTCTTATGGCTACACCTTC. This translates into CSARQGVSYGYTF.

The rearrangement links TRBV7-8 to TRBJ2-7, with 7 bases matching TRBD1. Germline CDR1 SGHVS, CDR2 FQNEAQ. V lost 4 bases and J lost 6; bases outside the gene matches: 6. This CDR3 comprises 13 residues. The CDR3 sequence: CASSSRQGREQYV. The CDR3 DNA sequence: TGTGCCAGCAGCTCCCGACAGGGTCGCGAGCAGTACGTC.

The rearrangement links TRBV5-1 to TRBJ2-3; a weak D match, TRBD1 (6 bases). The CDR3 has 16 amino acids. Trimming removed 4 bases from V and 2 bases from J, with 17 bases in between. Germline V gives CDR1 SGHRS, CDR2 YFSETQ. DNA for the CDR3: TGCGCCAGCAGCACCCAGACAGGATCGGCCACAGATACGCAGTATTTT. This gives the protein CASSTQTGSATDTQYF. The full variable domain, with the rest looked up from reference TRBV5-1 and TRBJ2-3, is KAGVTQTPRYLIKTRGQQVTLSCSPISGHRSVSWYQQTPGQGLQFLFEYFSETQRNKGNFPGRFSGRQFSNSRSEMNVSTLELGDSALYLCASSTQTGSATDTQYFGPGTRLTVL.

This clonotype showed up many times. V usage is TRBV7-9 and J usage is TRBJ1-1; TRBD1 aligns across 7 bases. Germline CDR1 and CDR2: SEHNR and FQNEAQ (reference sequence). V was clipped by 4 bases and J by 1 base; unmatched bases: 3. The CDR3 loop spans 14 amino acids. DNA of the CDR3: TGTGCCAGCAGCTACAGGGGTGAGAACACTGAAGCTTTCTTT. Protein sequence: CASSYRGENTEAFF.

This chain connects TRBV12-3 or TRBV12-4 to TRBJ1-4; D might be TRBD1 (5 bases). The CDR3 totals 16 residues. Between the trimmed V and J ends, which lost 8 bases and 8 bases, there was a span of 24 bases. CDR3 amino acids: CASGGLGSNRIEKLFF. The DNA of the CDR3 is TGTGCCAGCGGGGGGTTAGGGAGTAATCGAATCGAAAAACTGTTTTTT.

This clonotype appeared a few times. V and J are TRBV7-2 and TRBJ2-1, with 10 bases fitting TRBD2. The CDR3 totals 15 residues. In germline, CDR1 is SGHTA, CDR2 FQGNSA. J gave up 4 bases and V 7 bases, and 7 bases lay outside the gene matches. This CDR3 reads CASTKAGGQYNEQFF. The CDR3 bases are TGTGCCAGCACCAAAGCGGGGGGGCAGTACAATGAGCAGTTCTTC.

This clonotype was seen only a few times. The chain couples TRBV4-1 to TRBJ1-2, with D possibly TRBD1 on 5 matching bases. Between the trimmed V and J ends, which lost 1 base and 7 bases, there was a span of 16 bases. Germline V gives CDR1 MGHRA, CDR2 YSYEKL. This CDR3 is built from 15 residues. The CDR3 loop is CASSQVGREGSGYTF. The CDR3 DNA is TGCGCCAGCAGCCAAGTAGGCAGGGAAGGCTCTGGCTACACCTTC.

Comment on this clonotype: One base away lies a much larger clone, so this may be a sequencing read error. The chain couples TRBV5-4 to TRBJ2-1, with D tentatively TRBD2 (5 bases). Germline V lookup: CDR1 SGHNT, CDR2 YYREEE (reference sequence). CDR3 length: 16 residues. The chain's CDR3 is CSSSLNSGNYYNEQFF. Here the CDR3 DNA reads TGTTCCAGCAGCTTGAACAGCGGCAACTACTACAATGAGCAGTTCTTC.

This clonotype was recorded at least ten times. This chain joins TRBV14 and TRBJ1-6; D ambiguous. CDR3 length: 14 residues. Trimming shortened V by 1 base and J by 5 bases, and 6 bases separated the two germline ends. Germline V CDR1 and CDR2: SGHDN, FVKESK. The CDR3, as DNA: TGTGCCAGCAGCCAAGGCAGAGATAATTCACCCCTCCACTTT. It codes for CASSQGRDNSPLHF.